This TCR beta chain derives from a study of cytomegalovirus exposure and HLA in healthy donors. All the people who gave samples were healthy bone marrow donors. The study ran its PCR with 60 Vbeta and 13 Jbeta primers. Clones were sequenced by immunoSEQ multiplex PCR, and TCRdb holds only the in-frame ones, with some missing. The profile covers about 130,000 clones, with about four fifths appearing a single time and 3.1% taken by the ten largest. A word on this clone: Its antigen is not identified.

The study's findings and limits: A later analysis linked a missense DCLRE1C variant to TCR beta V- and J-gene trimming.

CDR1 is SGHTA, CDR2 FQGNSA, per germline. The V and J ends lost 3 bases and 4 bases respectively, with 10 bases between them. The CDR3 runs 14 residues. Sequenced material: PBMCs. This receptor was obtained from a man under 40 in good health and CMV-seronegative. The rearrangement uses TRBV7-2 and TRBJ1-5; D is unresolved. This CDR3 is CASSFSTQNQPQHF. The CDR3, as DNA: TGTGCCAGCAGCTTTTCGACACAAAATCAGCCCCAGCATTTT.